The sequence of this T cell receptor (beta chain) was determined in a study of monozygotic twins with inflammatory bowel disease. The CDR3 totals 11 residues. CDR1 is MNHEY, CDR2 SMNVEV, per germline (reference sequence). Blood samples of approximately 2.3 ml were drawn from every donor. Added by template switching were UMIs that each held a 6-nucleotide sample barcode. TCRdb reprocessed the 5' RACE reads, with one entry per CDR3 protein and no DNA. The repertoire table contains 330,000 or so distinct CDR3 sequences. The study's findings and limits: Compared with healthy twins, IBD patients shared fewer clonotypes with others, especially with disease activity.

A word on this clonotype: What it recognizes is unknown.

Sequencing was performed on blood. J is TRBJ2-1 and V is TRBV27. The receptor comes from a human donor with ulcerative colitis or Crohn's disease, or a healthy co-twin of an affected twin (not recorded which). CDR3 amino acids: CASSFSGEQFF.